The rows below give T cell receptor beta chains drawn from one sample of a study of T cell repertoires in cytomegalovirus infection. No antigen has been identified for these receptors. Using its own MiXCR run on the reads, TCRdb lists one record per CDR3 protein. In the table there are approximately 730,000 distinct CDR3 sequences, approximately 33% of which are singletons. The sample in question was cultured PBMCs, obtained from culture after CMV antigen stimulation. The receptors here all came from a human donor in good health (CMV status not recorded). Some clones in this sample may be carry-over from other donors' samples. Both conserved end residues are part of each CDR3. The D gene is left open where the match is weak. Size values are once, few and many counts, or a class for expanded clones, and some rows have none.

size	V	D	J	CDR3	DNA
NA	TRBV12-3/TRBV12-4	NA	TRBJ2-7	CASSLSASSYEQYF	TGTGCCAGCAGTTTATCTGCGAGCTCCTACGAGCAGTACTTC
few	TRBV20-1	TRBD1	TRBJ2-3	CSARRGQGKGDTQYF	TGCAGTGCTAGGCGGGGACAGGGGAAGGGAGATACGCAGTATTTT
NA	TRBV6-8	TRBD2	TRBJ2-5	CASSKTSGPGETQYF	TGTGCCAGCAGTAAGACTAGCGGGCCGGGAGAGACCCAGTACTTC
NA	TRBV30	TRBD1	TRBJ1-5	CAWGTGNQPQHF	TGTGCCTGGGGGACAGGGAATCAGCCCCAGCATTTT
NA	TRBV6-6	NA	TRBJ2-2	CASSYAFVGNTGELFF	TGTGCCAGCAGTTATGCTTTCGTCGGGAACACCGGGGAGCTGTTTTTT
NA	TRBV10-3	NA	TRBJ1-2	CAIRPGPMNYGYTF	TGTGCCATCAGACCGGGACCGATGAACTATGGCTACACCTTC
many	TRBV7-2	NA	TRBJ1-6	CASSSTPPRLNSPLHF	TGTGCCAGCAGCTCAACCCCCCCTAGGCTTAATTCACCCCTCCACTTT
few	TRBV6-2/TRBV6-3	TRBD1	TRBJ2-7	CASSPRDRGFTEQYF	TGTGCCAGCAGTCCCCGGGACAGGGGCTTTACCGAGCAGTACTTC
NA	TRBV5-1	TRBD1	TRBJ2-2	CASSPNPGQMRAGELFF	TGCGCCAGCAGTCCTAATCCGGGACAGATGAGGGCCGGGGAGCTGTTTTTT
NA	TRBV7-2	TRBD2	TRBJ2-3	CASSYRLAGRGDTQYF	TGTGCCAGCAGCTACAGACTAGCGGGGCGGGGAGATACGCAGTATTTT
NA	TRBV7-2	NA	TRBJ2-7	CASSLWSGEPYEQYF	TGTGCCAGCAGCTTATGGTCAGGAGAGCCCTACGAGCAGTACTTC
NA	TRBV5-1	NA	TRBJ2-5	CASSSGGGETQYF	TGCGCCAGCAGCTCCGGTGGTGGAGAGACCCAGTACTTC
few	TRBV7-2	NA	TRBJ1-5	CASSPRREGSNQPQHF	TGTGCCAGCAGCCCTCGGAGGGAGGGGAGTAATCAGCCCCAGCATTTT
few	TRBV6-5	NA	TRBJ1-1	CASSNSRGIHTEAFF	TGTGCCAGCAGTAATAGTCGGGGCATACACACTGAAGCTTTCTTT
few	TRBV19	NA	TRBJ1-6	CASRSTYNSPLHF	TGTGCCAGTAGGAGTACATATAATTCACCCCTCCACTTT
NA	TRBV6-2/TRBV6-3	NA	TRBJ1-5	CASSSPAGRWQPQHF	TGTGCCAGCAGTTCTCCGGCTGGGAGGTGGCAGCCCCAGCATTTT
NA	TRBV20-1	TRBD1	TRBJ2-5	CSAARGQGPYQETQYF	TGCAGTGCTGCCCGGGGACAGGGCCCGTACCAAGAGACCCAGTACTTC
NA	TRBV7-9	NA	TRBJ2-5	CASSANSASGETQYF	TGTGCCAGCTCCGCCAATTCAGCCTCTGGAGAGACCCAGTACTTC
few	TRBV7-2	NA	TRBJ1-4	CASSYTWWGGGEKLFF	TGTGCCAGCAGCTACACGTGGTGGGGGGGGGGTGAAAAACTGTTTTTT
few	TRBV20-1	TRBD1	TRBJ1-3	CSARDRGHPRQSSGNTIYF	TGCAGTGCCAGAGACAGGGGACACCCACGCCAGAGCTCTGGAAACACCATATATTTT
many	TRBV28	NA	TRBJ2-1	CASSTQGTGEQFF	TGTGCCAGCAGTACCCAGGGCACCGGTGAGCAGTTCTTC
NA	TRBV12-3/TRBV12-4	NA	TRBJ2-7	CASSLRGAPYEQYF	TGTGCCAGCAGTTTGAGGGGTGCTCCCTACGAGCAGTACTTC
NA	TRBV2	NA	TRBJ1-5	CASSDPDRDYQPQHF	TGTGCCAGCAGTGACCCGGACAGAGATTATCAGCCCCAGCATTTT
few	TRBV6-6	NA	TRBJ1-2	CASSEGGGLRAYSYTF	TGTGCCAGCAGTGAGGGCGGGGGACTTCGTGCTTATAGCTACACCTTC
NA	TRBV19	NA	TRBJ2-6	CASSIPALPAANVLTF	TGTGCCAGTAGTATTCCAGCCCTACCTGCGGCCAACGTCCTGACTTTC
few	TRBV6-2/TRBV6-3	TRBD1	TRBJ1-5	CASSDRDGNQPQHF	TGTGCCAGCAGTGACAGGGATGGCAATCAGCCCCAGCATTTT
few	TRBV10-3	NA	TRBJ1-6	CAIGAGDNSPLHF	TGTGCCATAGGAGCAGGGGATAATTCACCCCTCCACTTT
NA	TRBV29-1	NA	TRBJ2-3	CSVEWGSDTQYF	TGCAGCGTCGAATGGGGGTCAGATACGCAGTATTTT
once	TRBV12-3/TRBV12-4	TRBD2	TRBJ2-3	CASRRQLAGTDTQYF	TGTGCCAGCAGAAGACAACTAGCGGGCACAGATACGCAGTATTTT
many	TRBV7-2	NA	TRBJ1-2	CASSPVANYGYTF	TGTGCCAGCAGCCCGGTGGCTAACTATGGCTACACCTTC
NA	TRBV14	TRBD2	TRBJ2-3	CASSRDYLTDTQYF	TGTGCCAGCAGCAGGGACTACCTCACAGATACGCAGTATTTT
NA	TRBV12-3/TRBV12-4	NA	TRBJ2-2	CASSPFREIGAGELFF	TGTGCCAGCAGTCCCTTCCGGGAGATCGGAGCCGGGGAGCTGTTTTTT
NA	TRBV5-3	TRBD1	TRBJ2-7	CASSSGTEPYEQYF	TGTGCCAGCAGTTCCGGGACAGAGCCCTACGAGCAGTACTTC
few	TRBV4-1	NA	TRBJ1-1	CASSQDLVTEAFF	TGCGCCAGCAGCCAAGATCTTGTCACGGAGGCTTTCTTT
NA	TRBV7-8	TRBD2	TRBJ2-3	CASSPLSGLVITDTQYF	TGTGCCAGCAGCCCGCTATCGGGACTAGTGATCACAGATACGCAGTATTTT
many	TRBV18	NA	TRBJ1-1	CASSPQGNTEAFF	TGTGCCAGCAGCCCGCAGGGTAACACTGAAGCTTTCTTT
many	TRBV7-2	NA	TRBJ2-5	CASSRRQVQETQYF	TGTGCCAGCAGCCGGCGACAGGTTCAAGAGACCCAGTACTTC
few	TRBV4-3	NA	TRBJ2-7	CASSQARTVYEQYF	TGCGCCAGCAGCCAAGCCCGGACAGTCTACGAGCAGTACTTC
NA	TRBV7-3	NA	TRBJ2-5	CASSRRGGQETQYF	TGTGCCAGCAGCCGCAGGGGGGGGCAAGAGACCCAGTACTTC
NA	TRBV6-2/TRBV6-3	TRBD1	TRBJ1-2	CASSHVPGQRANYGYTF	TGTGCCAGCAGTCACGTACCGGGACAGAGAGCTAACTATGGCTACACCTTC
NA	TRBV7-2	NA	TRBJ2-1	CASSPTRGSYNEQFF	TGTGCCAGCAGCCCCACTAGGGGATCCTACAATGAGCAGTTCTTC
NA	TRBV7-9	NA	TRBJ2-3	CATLAGTSTDTQYF	TGTGCCACTCTTGCGGGGACTAGCACAGATACGCAGTATTTT
once	TRBV7-2	NA	TRBJ2-1	CASSLAASRREQFF	TGTGCCAGCAGCTTAGCGGCTAGCCGCCGCGAGCAGTTCTTC
NA	TRBV18	NA	TRBJ2-5	CASSPQTGEVETQYF	TGTGCCAGCTCACCCCAAACAGGGGAGGTGGAGACCCAGTACTTC
NA	TRBV12-3/TRBV12-4	NA	TRBJ2-5	CASSLSQGEETQYF	TGTGCCAGCAGTTTATCCCAGGGTGAGGAGACCCAGTACTTC
NA	TRBV5-4	NA	TRBJ1-1	CASSTDLRDTEAFF	TGTGCCAGCAGCACGGACCTCCGGGACACTGAAGCTTTCTTT
few	TRBV15	TRBD1	TRBJ2-1	CATEDRGNEQFF	TGTGCCACTGAGGACAGGGGCAATGAGCAGTTCTTC
NA	TRBV6-2/TRBV6-3	TRBD1	TRBJ1-6	CASSSWTGISNSPLHF	TGTGCCAGCAGTTCGTGGACAGGGATCTCTAATTCACCCCTCCACTTT
many	TRBV7-6	NA	TRBJ1-2	CASTERPGSGYTF	TGTGCCAGCACCGAAAGGCCGGGGAGTGGCTACACCTTC
once	TRBV12-5	NA	TRBJ1-5	CASGLRTENQPQHF	TGTGCTAGTGGTTTAAGGACGGAGAATCAGCCCCAGCATTTT
many	TRBV7-2	NA	TRBJ2-7	CASSSIPGFSYEQYF	TGTGCCAGCAGCTCGATCCCAGGGTTCTCCTACGAGCAGTACTTC
NA	TRBV5-6	NA	TRBJ2-7	CASSSWVYEQYF	TGTGCCAGCAGCTCGTGGGTCTACGAGCAGTACTTC
few	TRBV12-3/TRBV12-4	NA	TRBJ2-5	CASSPTIHQETQYF	TGTGCCAGCAGCCCGACTATCCACCAAGAGACCCAGTACTTC
NA	TRBV7-4	TRBD1	TRBJ1-6	CASRPGGLNSPLHF	TGTGCCAGCAGGCCAGGGGGTCTCAATTCACCCCTCCACTTT
NA	TRBV7-8	TRBD2	TRBJ2-7	CASSFSGPSYEQYF	TGTGCCAGCAGCTTTAGCGGGCCTTCCTACGAGCAGTACTTC